The 20 T cell receptor beta chains reported below all come from one sample, sequenced in a study of tumor T cells in aggressive B-cell lymphoma. Sequencing was performed with immunoSEQ multiplex PCR; in TCRdb, only in-frame clones are kept and a portion is missing. This sample has 2,500 to 3,000 clones, with less than 90% found just once. Sequencing input: tumor tissue. The receptors derive from an adult with diffuse large B cell lymphoma.

The chain links TRBV5-1 to TRBJ2-5; D perhaps matches TRBD1 (5 bases). The CDR3 is 14 amino acids. Looked up from germline, CDR1 is SGHRS and CDR2 is YFSETQ. V lost 2 bases, J lost 4 bases, and 12 bases lay in between. The CDR3 coding sequence is TGCGCCAGCAGCTTAGGAAGTGGGGCAGAGACCCAGTACTTC. This encodes CASSLGSGAETQYF. Supplemented by reference TRBV5-1 and TRBJ2-5, the full variable domain reads KAGVTQTPRYLIKTRGQQVTLSCSPISGHRSVSWYQQTPGQGLQFLFEYFSETQRNKGNFPGRFSGRQFSNSRSEMNVSTLELGDSALYLCASSLGSGAETQYFGPGTRLLVL.

The J gene is TRBJ2-3, the V gene TRBV21-1; the table names TRBD1, a call not compared with the DNA. TRBV21-1 is a documented pseudogene. This CDR3 comprises 15 residues. CDR3 protein: CASSKVYRGRDTQYF. The CDR3 DNA is TGTGCCAGCAGCAAAGTCTACAGGGGGCGGGATACGCAGTATTTT.

The genes are TRBV7-2 and TRBJ2-5; TRBD2 matches 9 bases. Unmatched junction bases numbered 6, after V lost 7 bases and J lost 3 bases. Germline V lookup: CDR1 SGHTA, CDR2 FQGNSA. The CDR3 is 14 residues long. DNA for the CDR3: TGTGCCAGCACCTTGAGCGGGGGGAAAGAGACCCAGTACTTC. Its protein product is CASTLSGGKETQYF.

V and J are TRBV7-8 and TRBJ2-7; 10 nucleotides match TRBD2. Germline values: CDR1 SGHVS, CDR2 FQNEAQ. The CDR3 is 16 residues long. J was trimmed by 4 bases and V by 3 bases; bases with no gene match: 9. This CDR3 reads CASSFSSGGARYEQYF. DNA for the CDR3: TGTGCCAGCAGCTTTAGCAGCGGGGGGGCGAGGTACGAGCAGTACTTC.

The chain combines TRBV6-5 with TRBJ1-4, with D possibly being TRBD1 (6 bases). The germline V gene encodes CDR1 MNHEY and CDR2 SVGAGI. The CDR3 sequence is 15 residues long. V lost 6 bases and J lost 3, with 14 bases in between. CDR3 sequence (DNA): TGTGCCAGCAGATATACAGGGCGGGCTAATGAAAAACTGTTTTTT. Translating gives CASRYTGRANEKLFF.

This rearrangement joins TRBV6-5 to TRBJ2-7; 9 positions agree with TRBD1. Germline lookup yields CDR1 MNHEY and CDR2 SVGAGI. V gave up 4 bases and J gave up 5 bases; unmatched junction bases: 12. This CDR3 comprises 16 residues. For the CDR3, the DNA is TGTGCCAGCAGTTCCTTCGCCGACAGGGGGGTCAACGAGCAGTACTTC. Amino acid sequence: CASSSFADRGVNEQYF.

This clone appeared a few times. The genes are TRBV11-2 and TRBJ2-1; a weak D match, TRBD1 (5 bases). The CDR3 totals 13 residues. Trimming removed 2 bases at V and 11 bases at J, with 13 bases between. Germline CDR1 and CDR2: SGHAT and FQNNGV. CDR3 in DNA: TGTGCCAGCAGCTTAAGTCTACAGGTCCAGCAGTTCTTC. Its protein is CASSLSLQVQQFF.

The chain links TRBV18 to TRBJ1-6; the match to TRBD1 covers 7 bases. The CDR3 contains 15 residues. CDR1 and CDR2 from the germline V gene are KGHSH and LQKENI. The V segment lost 3 bases and the J segment 5 bases; nucleotides outside the gene matches: 4. The CDR3 region is CASSPIDRDNSPLHF. The CDR3 nucleotides read TGTGCCAGCTCACCTATTGACAGGGATAATTCACCCCTCCACTTT.

V is TRBV19 and J is TRBJ1-1, with 10 bases lining up with TRBD1. V was pared by 5 bases and J by 0 bases, with 9 bases of the junction left unmatched. This CDR3 region has 17 residues. Germline V gene lookup returns CDR1 LNHDA and CDR2 SQIVND (reference sequence). DNA for the CDR3: TGTGCCAGTAGTGCCGACAGGGGGCGAACGGTGAACACTGAAGCTTTCTTT. This gives the protein CASSADRGRTVNTEAFF.

The V gene is TRBV27, the J gene TRBJ1-4; 9 bases are a match to TRBD1. This CDR3 contains 15 residues. Germline CDR1 is MNHEY and CDR2 is SMNVEV (reference sequence). V was clipped by 6 bases and J by 8 bases; unmatched bases: 10. CDR3 region: CASRGAGTGYEKLFF. As DNA, the CDR3 is TGTGCCAGCAGAGGAGCCGGGACAGGGTACGAAAAACTGTTTTTT. Filled out from reference TRBV27 and TRBJ1-4, the complete variable domain reads EAQVTQNPRYLITVTGKKLTVTCSQNMNHEYMSWYRQDPGLGLRQIYYSMNVEVTDKGDVPEGYKVSRKEKRNFPLILESPSPNQTSLYFCASRGAGTGYEKLFFGSGTQLSVL.

V is TRBV27 and J is TRBJ1-3; D is perhaps TRBD1 (5 bases). Trimming left V 5 bases short and J 2 bases short, with 10 bases between. This CDR3 comprises 14 residues. In germline, CDR1 is MNHEY, CDR2 SMNVEV (reference sequence). This chain's CDR3 is CASSPSGTGNTIYF. CDR3 DNA sequence: TGTGCCAGCAGTCCCTCAGGGACTGGAAACACCATATATTTT.

This clone occurred once. This chain uses TRBV6-1 with TRBJ1-1; D unclear. The germline V and J ends were trimmed by 6 bases and 6 bases, with 14 bases remaining between them. The CDR3 runs to 13 residues. CDR1 is MNHNS and CDR2 is SASEGT in the germline V gene. The CDR3 spells CASRNLGRAEAFF. CDR3 bases: TGTGCCAGCAGAAATCTTGGGCGCGCTGAAGCTTTCTTT.

The rearrangement links TRBV2 to TRBJ2-5, with 10 bases fitting TRBD2. Trimming cost V 3 bases and J 4 bases; bases outside gene matches: 8. Germline V gene data show CDR1 as SNHLY and CDR2 as FYNNEI. This CDR3 region has 16 residues. The CDR3 bases are TGTGCCAGCAGTGACCCCAAGCGGGGGGGCCGAGAGACCCAGTACTTC. This translates into CASSDPKRGGRETQYF.

V is TRBV5-5 and J is TRBJ1-1; no clear D gene. Trimming removed 0 bases at V and 1 base at J, with 7 bases between. The CDR3 runs 14 residues. Germline assignment: CDR1 SGHKS and CDR2 YYEKEE (reference sequence). As DNA, the CDR3 is TGTGCCAGCAGCTTGGTACAGCCGAACACTGAAGCTTTCTTT. This sequence encodes CASSLVQPNTEAFF.

The chain uses TRBV7-6 and TRBJ1-2, with 11 bases matching TRBD1. J gave up 4 bases and V 5 bases, and 3 bases lay outside the gene matches. Germline V gene data show CDR1 as SGHVS and CDR2 as FNYEAQ. CDR3 length: 14 amino acids. CDR3 in DNA: TGTGCCAGCAGCCCCGGGACAGGGGGCTATGGCTACACCTTC. This gives the protein CASSPGTGGYGYTF.

Details on this clone: Germline and junction disagree at one end, which may indicate a read error. The chain employs TRBV6-5 and TRBJ2-2; possible D gene TRBD2, 5 bases. Looked up from germline, CDR1 is MNHEY and CDR2 is SVGAGI. This CDR3 has 14 residues. CDR3 region: CASSFGSNTGKLFF. The CDR3 DNA sequence: TGTGCCAGCAGTTTTGGAAGTAATACCGGGAAGCTGTTTTTT.

The chain is built from TRBV28 and TRBJ1-4; 11 bases agree with TRBD1. This CDR3 has 14 amino acids. CDR1 and CDR2 (germline): MDHEN, SYDVKM. The J segment lost 8 bases and the V segment lost 7 bases, leaving 6 bases of the junction unmatched. The CDR3 here is CASNVGQGAEKLFF. The CDR3 nucleotides read TGTGCCAGCAACGTTGGACAGGGGGCGGAAAAACTGTTTTTT. Full variable domain (rest looked up from reference TRBV28 and TRBJ1-4): DVKVTQSSRYLVKRTGEKVFLECVQDMDHENMFWYRQDPGLGLRLIYFSYDVKMKEKGDIPEGYSVSREKKERFSLILESASTNQTSMYLCASNVGQGAEKLFFGSGTQLSVL.

This rearrangement joins TRBV18 to TRBJ1-5; D is unresolved. The CDR3 has 16 amino acids. From germline, CDR1 is KGHSH and CDR2 LQKENI. Between the trimmed V and J ends, which lost 6 bases and 1 base, there was a span of 16 bases. This chain's CDR3 is CASSTLATASNQPQHF. The CDR3 bases are TGTGCCAGCTCCACCCTCGCTACCGCGAGCAATCAGCCCCAGCATTTT. Based on the CDR3 plus reference TRBV18 and TRBJ1-5, the full variable domain is NAGVMQNPRHLVRRRGQEARLRCSPMKGHSHVYWYRQLPEEGLKFMVYLQKENIIDESGMPKERFSAEFPKEGPSILRIQQVVRGDSAAYFCASSTLATASNQPQHFGDGTRLSIL.

The chain employs TRBV14 and TRBJ1-6, with TRBD1 matching 8 bases. Germline CDR1 is SGHDN and CDR2 is FVKESK. The CDR3 consists of 14 residues. The junction had 2 bases not matched to a gene; V was cut back by 3 bases and J by 7 bases. CDR3 region: CASSQRTGNSPLHF. Here the CDR3 DNA reads TGTGCCAGCAGCCAGAGGACAGGGAATTCACCCCTCCACTTT.

In this sample, this clone turned up a few times. The chain employs TRBV7-9 and TRBJ1-2, with 8 nucleotides matching TRBD1. The germline CDR1 and CDR2 sequences are SEHNR and FQNEAQ (reference sequence). The CDR3 totals 15 residues. Trimming at V came to 6 bases and at J to 5 bases, leaving 11 bases not matched to a gene. The CDR3 spells CASRETGAVSYGYTF. CDR3 coding DNA: TGTGCCAGCAGAGAGACAGGGGCCGTCAGTTATGGCTACACCTTC.